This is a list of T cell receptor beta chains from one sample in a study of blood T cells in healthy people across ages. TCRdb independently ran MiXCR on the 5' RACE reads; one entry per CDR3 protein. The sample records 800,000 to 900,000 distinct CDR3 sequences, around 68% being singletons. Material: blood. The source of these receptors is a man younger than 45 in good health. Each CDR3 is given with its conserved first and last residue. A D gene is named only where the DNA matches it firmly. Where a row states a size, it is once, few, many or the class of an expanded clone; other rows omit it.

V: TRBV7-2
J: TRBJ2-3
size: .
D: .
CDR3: CASSLVTADTQYF
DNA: TGTGCCAGCAGCTTAGTGACCGCGGATACGCAGTATTTT

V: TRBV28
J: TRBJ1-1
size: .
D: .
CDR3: CASSSGDGGAFF
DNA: TGTGCCAGCAGCTCCGGGGACGGGGGAGCTTTCTTT

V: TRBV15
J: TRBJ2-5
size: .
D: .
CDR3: CATSTPGRQETQYF
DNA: TGTGCCACCAGCACTCCGGGGAGGCAAGAGACCCAGTACTTC

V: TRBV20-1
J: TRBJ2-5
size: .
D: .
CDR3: CSASPRGTLEWETQYF
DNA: TGCAGTGCTAGCCCCAGGGGGACTCTTGAGTGGGAGACCCAGTACTTC

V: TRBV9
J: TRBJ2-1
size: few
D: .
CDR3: CASSEGGSTYNEQFF
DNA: TGTGCCAGCAGCGAGGGGGGGAGTACCTACAATGAGCAGTTCTTC

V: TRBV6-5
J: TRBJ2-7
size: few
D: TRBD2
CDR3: CASSWTSSYEQYF
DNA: TGTGCCAGCAGTTGGACTAGCAGCTACGAGCAGTACTTC

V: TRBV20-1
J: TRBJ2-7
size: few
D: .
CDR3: CSALDSSSYEQYF
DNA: TGCAGTGCTCTGGACAGCAGCTCCTACGAGCAGTACTTC

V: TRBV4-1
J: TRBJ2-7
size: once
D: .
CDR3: CASSRYLEAYEQYF
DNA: TGCGCCAGCAGTCGGTACCTGGAGGCCTACGAGCAGTACTTC

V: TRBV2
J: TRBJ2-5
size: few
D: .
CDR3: CASSEGTRQETQYF
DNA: TGTGCCAGCAGTGAAGGAACTCGACAAGAGACCCAGTACTTC

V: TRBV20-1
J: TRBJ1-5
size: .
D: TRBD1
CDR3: CSADRTGLGQHF
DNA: TGCAGTGCTGACCGGACAGGCCTAGGGCAGCATTTT

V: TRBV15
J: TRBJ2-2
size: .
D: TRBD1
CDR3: CATSRGTGGSGELFF
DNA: TGTGCCACCAGCAGAGGGACAGGGGGGTCCGGGGAGCTGTTTTTT

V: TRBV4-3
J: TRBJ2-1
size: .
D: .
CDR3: CASSQGLSDYNEQFF
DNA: TGCGCCAGCAGCCAAGGCCTATCAGACTACAATGAGCAGTTCTTC

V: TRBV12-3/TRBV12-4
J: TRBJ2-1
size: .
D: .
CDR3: CASSPRGADRFF
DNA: TGTGCCAGCAGCCCTCGAGGGGCTGATCGGTTCTTC

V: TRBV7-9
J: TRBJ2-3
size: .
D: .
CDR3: CASSPKGPDTQYF
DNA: TGTGCCAGCAGCCCCAAGGGCCCAGATACGCAGTATTTT

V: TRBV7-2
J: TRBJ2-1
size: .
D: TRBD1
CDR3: CASSLGDRAYNEQFF
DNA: TGTGCCAGCAGCTTAGGGGACAGGGCCTACAATGAGCAGTTCTTC

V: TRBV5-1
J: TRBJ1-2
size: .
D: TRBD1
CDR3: CASSLRRTGDYGYTF
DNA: TGCGCCAGCAGCTTGAGGAGGACAGGGGACTATGGCTACACCTTC

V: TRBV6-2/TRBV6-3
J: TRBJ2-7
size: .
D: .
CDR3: CASRLGHSNSYEQYF
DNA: TGTGCCAGCAGACTCGGACATAGCAACTCCTACGAGCAGTACTTC

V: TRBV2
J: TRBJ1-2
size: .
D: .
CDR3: CASTGGRNYGYTF
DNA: TGTGCCAGCACTGGAGGGCGAAACTATGGCTACACCTTC

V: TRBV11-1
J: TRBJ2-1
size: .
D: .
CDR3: CASSFKASHSYNEQFF
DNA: TGTGCCAGCAGCTTCAAGGCATCCCACTCCTACAATGAGCAGTTCTTC

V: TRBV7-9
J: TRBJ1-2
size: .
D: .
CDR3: CASSFGKGRLWDGYTF
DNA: TGTGCCAGCAGCTTTGGCAAAGGCAGGCTGTGGGATGGCTACACCTTC

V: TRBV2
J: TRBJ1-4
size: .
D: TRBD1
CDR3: CASSIQGAANEKLFF
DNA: TGTGCCAGCAGTATCCAGGGGGCTGCTAATGAAAAACTGTTTTTT

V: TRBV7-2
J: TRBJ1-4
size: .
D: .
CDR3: CASSPSPGVGEKLFF
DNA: TGTGCCAGCAGCCCTAGCCCCGGGGTCGGTGAAAAACTGTTTTTT

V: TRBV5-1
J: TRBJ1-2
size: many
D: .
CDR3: CASSLERTIGYTF
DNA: TGCGCCAGCAGCTTGGAGCGGACCATCGGCTACACCTTC

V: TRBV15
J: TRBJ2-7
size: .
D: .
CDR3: CATSRDRGTDEQYF
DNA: TGTGCCACCAGCAGAGATAGGGGGACGGACGAGCAGTACTTC

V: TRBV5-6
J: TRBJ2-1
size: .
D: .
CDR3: CASSRLTGAFSGHEQFF
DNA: TGTGCCAGCAGCCGATTGACGGGGGCCTTCTCGGGGCATGAGCAGTTCTTC

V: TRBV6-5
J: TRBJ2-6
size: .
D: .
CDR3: CASRREGSGANVLTF
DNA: TGTGCCAGCAGACGTGAAGGCTCTGGGGCCAACGTCCTGACTTTC

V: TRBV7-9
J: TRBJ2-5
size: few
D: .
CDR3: CASSFAGSHEETQYF
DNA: TGTGCCAGCAGCTTCGCGGGATCTCACGAAGAGACCCAGTACTTC

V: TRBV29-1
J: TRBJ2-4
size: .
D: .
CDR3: CSVEAGHRGSGQYF
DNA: TGCAGCGTTGAGGCTGGACACCGGGGATCGGGGCAGTACTTC

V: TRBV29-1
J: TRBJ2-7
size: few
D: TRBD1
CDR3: CSVLTGAYNEQYF
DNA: TGCAGCGTTTTGACAGGGGCCTACAATGAGCAGTACTTC